This T cell receptor (beta chain) was profiled in a study of OX40 agonist ivuxolimab in advanced cancers. Points from the study as a whole: Relative to CD4+ cells, CD8+ T cells on average had more expanded clones. Dosing at 0.1 to 3.0 mg/kg was accompanied by clonal expansion of CD4+ and CD8+ blood T cells by week 6.

TCRdb's copy holds only in-frame clones and misses some; the assay was immunoSEQ multiplex PCR. The sample carries roughly 36,000 clones, around 74% recorded once. Trimming took 0 bases from V and 4 from J, leaving 13 bases between them. Germline V gene data show CDR1 as MNHNS and CDR2 as SASEGT. CDR3 length: 16 amino acids. Cycle 7 day 1, cycle 4 day 1, and baseline were the timepoints at which blood was sampled. This clone was seen just once. Its antigen remains unknown. The chain combines TRBV6-1 with TRBJ1-5, with no clear D. The sequenced sample was CD4+ or CD8+ T cells sorted from blood, obtained in a trial of the OX40 agonist ivuxolimab. The TCR was taken from an adult with an advanced solid tumor such as melanoma, head and neck, liver or kidney cancer. As DNA, the CDR3 is TGTGCCAGCAGTGAAGCGCCGGGCCATGGGAATCAGCCCCAGCATTTT. Protein product: CASSEAPGHGNQPQHF.